This entry lists 9 T cell receptor beta chains sequenced from one sample in a study of T cell clones after liver transplantation. Assay: immunoSEQ multiplex PCR; the TCRdb copy retains only in-frame clones and omits some. The sample consists of around 70,000 clones, approximately 92% of them appearing once. The sequencing here drew on CD4+ T cells from blood, taken 25 months after liver transplant. All receptors derive from a human patient who received a liver transplant. Some T cells may arise from the graft donor.

The V call is TRBV5-1, the J call TRBJ2-1; 11 bases are shared with TRBD2. The V and J ends lost 2 bases and 9 bases, in that order; junction bases with no gene match: 4. This CDR3 is built from 14 residues. Per the germline V gene, CDR1 is SGHRS and CDR2 is YFSETQ. Here the CDR3 DNA reads TGCGCCAGCAGCTTTAGCGGGAGGGCGGGTGAGCAGTTCTTC. It encodes CASSFSGRAGEQFF.

J is TRBJ2-1 and V is TRBV10-3; TRBD2 aligns across 7 bases. This CDR3 spans 16 amino acids. Germline V CDR1 and CDR2: ENHRY, SYGVKD. V gave up 2 bases and J gave up 0 bases; unmatched junction bases: 4. The CDR3 is CAISEAGAVSYNEQFF. Here the CDR3 DNA reads TGTGCCATCAGTGAGGCGGGAGCTGTCTCCTACAATGAGCAGTTCTTC.

There are a few counts of this clone. The CDR3 DNA reads TGTGCCAGCAGTGTGGAGGAACACTACGAGCAGTACTTC. It specifies CASSVEEHYEQYF. The chain employs TRBV6-1 and TRBJ2-7, with D possibly being TRBD2 (5 bases). Trimming took off 4 bases at V and 3 bases at J, with 10 bases between the two ends. This CDR3 spans 13 amino acids. Germline V CDR1 and CDR2: MNHNS, SASEGT.

This rearrangement joins TRBV11-1 to TRBJ2-6; no firm D call. Deletions cut 1 base from V and 0 bases from J, with 7 bases between. The CDR3 sequence is 16 residues long. Germline-derived CDR1 and CDR2 are SGHAT and FQDESV (reference sequence). Here the CDR3 DNA reads TGTGCCAGCAGCTTAGTCCCCCCCTCTGGGGCCAACGTCCTGACTTTC. It yields the protein CASSLVPPSGANVLTF. The variable domain in full, completed from reference TRBV11-1 and TRBJ2-6, reads EAEVAQSPRYKITEKSQAVAFWCDPISGHATLYWYRQILGQGPELLVQFQDESVVDDSQLPKDRFSAERLKGVDSTLKIQPAELGDSAMYLCASSLVPPSGANVLTFGAGSRLTVL.

In nucleotides, the CDR3 is TGTGCCAGCAGCGTAGATGGAAACACCATATATTTT. It is translated as CASSVDGNTIYF. The chain uses TRBV9 and TRBJ1-3; D ambiguous. CDR1 and CDR2 from the germline V gene are SGDLS and YYNGEE. The CDR3 totals 12 residues. V was clipped by 0 bases and J by 3 bases, with 1 base between them.

The J gene is TRBJ2-1, the V gene TRBV4-2; 7 nucleotides agree with TRBD2. This CDR3 spans 19 amino acids. Trimming took 4 bases from V and 4 from J; bases not matched to a gene: 19. Germline V gene lookup returns CDR1 LGHNA and CDR2 YNFKEQ. CDR3 sequence: CASSPRVLAGAEAYNEQFF. The CDR3 region has the DNA TGTGCCAGCAGCCCCCGGGTCCTGGCGGGAGCCGAGGCGTACAATGAGCAGTTCTTC.

The J gene is TRBJ2-7, the V gene TRBV2, with D maybe TRBD2 (5 bases). The germline CDR1 and CDR2 sequences are SNHLY and FYNNEI. V gave up 7 bases and J gave up 3 bases, with 16 bases separating them. The CDR3 has 14 residues. The CDR3 protein is CASNPYAGNYEQYF. CDR3 sequence (DNA): TGTGCCAGCAACCCCTACGCCGGGAACTACGAGCAGTACTTC. The entire variable domain, with the rest obtained from reference TRBV2 and TRBJ2-7, is as follows: EPEVTQTPSHQVTQMGQEVILRCVPISNHLYFYWYRQILGQKVEFLVSFYNNEISEKSEIFDDQFSVERPDGSNFTLKIRSTKLEDSAMYFCASNPYAGNYEQYFGPGTRLTVT.

The rearrangement links TRBV7-7 to TRBJ2-5; maybe TRBD2 (5 bases). V lost 5 bases to trimming and J lost 3 bases, with 10 bases between them. The CDR3 extends over 13 amino acids. Germline assignment: CDR1 SSHAT and CDR2 FNYEAQ (reference sequence). The CDR3 nucleotides read TGTGCCAGCAGCCGCGTGCGGGAAGAGACCCAGTACTTC. This sequence encodes CASSRVREETQYF.

The J gene is TRBJ1-2, the V gene TRBV5-1; weak D call: TRBD1 (5 bases). The V end lost 0 bases, the J end lost 3 bases, and 9 bases lay between the germline ends. This CDR3 is built from 14 residues. Germline CDR1 SGHRS, CDR2 YFSETQ. As DNA, the CDR3 is TGCGCCAGCAGCTTGGGGGGCCCTTACTATGGCTACACCTTC. Its protein product is CASSLGGPYYGYTF.